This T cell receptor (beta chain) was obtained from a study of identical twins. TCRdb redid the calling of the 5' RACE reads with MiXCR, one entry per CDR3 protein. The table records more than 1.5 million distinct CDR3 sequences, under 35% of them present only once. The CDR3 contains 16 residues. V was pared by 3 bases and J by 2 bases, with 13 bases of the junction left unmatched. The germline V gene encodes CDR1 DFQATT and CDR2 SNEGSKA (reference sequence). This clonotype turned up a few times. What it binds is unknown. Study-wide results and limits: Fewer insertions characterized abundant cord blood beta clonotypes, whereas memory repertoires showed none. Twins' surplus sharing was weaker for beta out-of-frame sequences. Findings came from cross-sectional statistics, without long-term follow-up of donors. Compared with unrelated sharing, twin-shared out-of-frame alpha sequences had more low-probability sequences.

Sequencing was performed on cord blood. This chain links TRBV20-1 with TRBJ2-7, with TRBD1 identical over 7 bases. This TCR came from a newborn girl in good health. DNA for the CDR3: TGCAGTGCTAGTGGGGACGCCGGGGACAGAACCTACGAGCAGTACTTC. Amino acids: CSASGDAGDRTYEQYF.